These T cell receptor beta chains were read from a single sample in a study of blood T cells in healthy people across ages. A single record per CDR3 protein comes from TCRdb applying MiXCR to the 5' RACE reads. The table has about 1 million distinct CDR3 sequences, 35% to 55% seen once. Sequencing was done on a sample of blood. The receptors originated from a woman in her fifties or sixties in good health. Both conserved end residues are part of each CDR3. The order of the fields is J gene, D gene, V gene, clone size, CDR3 protein, CDR3 DNA. The D gene is left open where the match is weak. Some rows mark clone size as missing; the rest say once, few, many or name a class of expanded clone.

TRBJ1-2 TRBD1 TRBV29-1 few CSVPTGDRVYGYTF TGCAGCGTCCCTACAGGGGACAGGGTCTATGGCTACACCTTC
TRBJ2-3 TRBD2 TRBV7-9 few CASTQGTSGWGEDTQYF TGTGCCAGCACCCAGGGCACTAGCGGGTGGGGAGAAGATACGCAGTATTTT
TRBJ2-1 - TRBV5-4 few CASSLDWSEQFF TGTGCCAGCAGCTTAGACTGGAGTGAGCAGTTCTTC
TRBJ2-3 TRBD2 TRBV27 few CASSKASGTSSTDTQYF TGTGCCAGCAGTAAGGCTAGCGGAACTTCTAGCACAGATACGCAGTATTTT
TRBJ2-1 TRBD1 TRBV24-1 - CATSDLRGQGSDEQFF TGTGCCACCAGTGATTTGCGGGGACAGGGGTCGGATGAGCAGTTCTTC
TRBJ1-6 - TRBV15 - CATSRDRSSTLHF TGTGCCACCAGCAGAGACAGGTCGAGTACCCTCCACTTT
TRBJ2-5 - TRBV5-1 - CASSPRFMGETQYF TGCGCCAGCAGCCCACGGTTTATGGGCGAGACCCAGTACTTC
TRBJ2-7 TRBD1 TRBV6-2/TRBV6-3 - CASSYTGVYEQYF TGTGCCAGCAGTTATACAGGGGTCTACGAGCAGTACTTC
TRBJ2-2 - TRBV4-3 - CASSQEAANTGELFF TGCGCCAGCAGCCAAGAGGCGGCGAACACCGGGGAGCTGTTTTTT
TRBJ2-7 - TRBV6-4 - CASSRDATAYEQYF TGTGCCAGCAGTCGGGACGCCACCGCCTACGAGCAGTACTTC
TRBJ2-7 - TRBV7-9 - CASSLGVTGDEQYF TGTGCCAGCAGCTTAGGAGTGACAGGAGACGAGCAGTACTTC
TRBJ2-3 TRBD2 TRBV20-1 - CSAGGETTDTQYF TGCAGCGCTGGGGGGGAGACCACAGATACGCAGTATTTT
TRBJ2-7 TRBD2 TRBV6-6 few CASAAGRGYEQYF TGTGCCAGTGCAGCGGGGAGGGGCTACGAGCAGTACTTC
TRBJ2-5 - TRBV7-2 - CASSLLGRTWEQYF TGTGCCAGCAGCTTATTAGGGCGAACTTGGGAGCAGTACTTC
TRBJ2-1 TRBD2 TRBV27 - CASSPWTSDNEQFF TGTGCCAGCAGCCCATGGACTAGTGACAATGAGCAGTTCTTC
TRBJ2-7 - TRBV12-3/TRBV12-4 few CASSPPLTETNSYEQYF TGTGCCAGCAGTCCACCATTGACGGAGACTAACTCCTACGAGCAGTACTTC
TRBJ1-4 - TRBV27 - CASSFSGQENEKLFF TGTGCCAGCAGTTTCTCGGGACAAGAGAATGAAAAACTGTTTTTT
TRBJ1-2 TRBD1 TRBV10-3 once CAVSEGTGDYGYTF TGTGCCGTCAGTGAAGGGACAGGGGACTATGGCTACACCTTC
TRBJ2-1 TRBD1 TRBV7-6 - CASSTYLTGGSDEQFF TGTGCCAGCAGCACATACTTAACAGGGGGCAGTGATGAGCAGTTCTTC
TRBJ2-5 TRBD2 TRBV7-6 - CASSLEAGALIKETQYF TGTGCCAGCAGCTTAGAGGCGGGAGCACTGATTAAAGAGACCCAGTACTTC
TRBJ1-2 - TRBV5-1 many CASSLEGNYGYTF TGTGCCAGCAGTTTAGAGGGGAACTATGGCTACACCTTC
TRBJ2-7 - TRBV29-1 - CSVVPSGDSGEQYF TGCAGCGTTGTCCCGTCCGGGGATTCGGGAGAGCAGTACTTC
TRBJ2-3 TRBD2 TRBV14 - CASSQDFLAGVDTQYF TGTGCCAGCAGCCAAGATTTCCTAGCGGGAGTAGATACGCAGTATTTT
TRBJ2-1 TRBD1 TRBV20-1 few CSARDRGTGGVYNEQFF TGCAGTGCTAGAGATCGGGGGACAGGGGGGGTCTACAATGAGCAGTTCTTC
TRBJ2-7 TRBD2 TRBV6-6 - CASRRLAGNNEQYF TGTGCCAGCAGACGACTAGCGGGGAACAATGAGCAGTACTTC
TRBJ2-3 TRBD2 TRBV6-4 - CASSELAGAPTDTQYF TGTGCCAGCAGTGAACTAGCGGGAGCCCCCACAGATACGCAGTATTTT
TRBJ2-7 TRBD1 TRBV5-1 - CASSLRTGGNYEQYF TGCGCCAGCAGCTTACGTACAGGGGGCAATTACGAGCAGTACTTC
TRBJ2-1 TRBD1 TRBV24-1 - CAASDPGQGARSEQFF TGTGCCGCCAGTGACCCCGGACAGGGGGCTCGTAGTGAGCAGTTCTTC
TRBJ2-1 - TRBV6-2/TRBV6-3 - CASSYSKGGGQFF TGTGCCAGCAGTTATTCAAAGGGAGGAGGGCAGTTCTTC